Below, 26 T cell receptor beta chains from the same sample are listed, as sequenced in a study of cytomegalovirus exposure and HLA in healthy donors. PCR involved 60 Vbeta and 13 Jbeta primers. Assay: immunoSEQ multiplex PCR; the TCRdb copy retains only in-frame clones and omits some. This listing includes about 200,000 clones. The sample taken for sequencing was PBMCs. The receptors here all came from a boy aged 5-17 years in good health and CMV-seronegative.

The chain joins TRBV7-9 to TRBJ2-7; the D gene is possibly TRBD1 (6 bases). The germline V gene has CDR1 SEHNR and CDR2 FQNEAQ (reference sequence). Trimming took off 2 bases at V and 4 bases at J, with 18 bases between the two ends. This CDR3 has 16 amino acids. This chain's CDR3 is CASSLNLAGVVYEQYF. The CDR3 DNA follows: TGTGCCAGCAGCTTAAATCTGGCAGGGGTAGTTTACGAGCAGTACTTC.

The J gene is TRBJ2-7, the V gene TRBV7-6; maybe TRBD2 (5 bases). From germline, CDR1 is SGHVS and CDR2 FNYEAQ. The CDR3 consists of 14 residues. V lost 5 bases and J lost 3, with 14 bases in between. CDR3 sequence (DNA): TGTGCCAGCAGCAGCGGAACAGAGGTCTACGAGCAGTACTTC. Its translation is CASSSGTEVYEQYF.

V and J are TRBV4-1 and TRBJ1-2; tentatively, D is TRBD1 (6 bases). The CDR3 spans 12 residues. The germline gives CDR1 MGHRA, CDR2 YSYEKL. Trimming stripped 5 bases from V and 3 bases from J, with 7 bases between. The CDR3 sequence is CASSRTDYGYTF. The CDR3 DNA follows: TGCGCCAGCAGCAGGACAGACTATGGCTACACCTTC.

V is TRBV30 and J is TRBJ1-5; 11 bases map to TRBD1. The ends lost 2 bases at V and 12 bases at J; junction bases unmatched: 15. Germline lookup yields CDR1 GTSNPN and CDR2 SVGIG (reference sequence). The CDR3 extends over 16 amino acids. The CDR3 loop is CAWSLSGTGGIRVQHF. CDR3 DNA: TGTGCCTGGAGTCTTTCCGGGACAGGGGGAATTCGGGTCCAGCATTTT.

The chain combines TRBV6-1 with TRBJ2-7, with D perhaps TRBD2 (6 bases). The CDR3 loop spans 15 amino acids. V lost 0 bases, J lost 5 bases, and 14 bases lay in between. The germline V gene has CDR1 MNHNS and CDR2 SASEGT. CDR3 coding DNA: TGTGCCAGCAGTGAAGCCCCGACTAGGGGAGACGAGCAGTACTTC. This codes for CASSEAPTRGDEQYF.

The CDR3 here is CASSRDTSGGYNEQFF. CDR3 sequence (DNA): TGTGCCAGCAGCCGAGATACTAGCGGGGGGTACAATGAGCAGTTCTTC. The chain links TRBV4-2 to TRBJ2-1; 12 nucleotides line up with TRBD2. V lost 4 bases, J lost 4 bases, and 5 bases stayed unmatched. The CDR3 extends over 16 amino acids. The germline gives CDR1 LGHNA, CDR2 YNFKEQ.

V gene TRBV28 combines with J gene TRBJ2-7; 7 positions agree with TRBD1. V was clipped by 5 bases and J by 2 bases; unmatched bases: 6. This CDR3 contains 14 residues. Germline assignment: CDR1 MDHEN and CDR2 SYDVKM. DNA for the CDR3: TGTGCCAGCAGTATCAGTACAGGGGCCTACGAGCAGTACTTC. Encoded protein: CASSISTGAYEQYF.

V and J are TRBV30 and TRBJ1-6; no reliable D call. Looked up from germline, CDR1 is GTSNPN and CDR2 is SVGIG (reference sequence). The CDR3 is 15 residues long. The ends were cut back, 2 bases at V and 7 bases at J, with 15 bases in the middle. The DNA of the CDR3 is TGTGCCTGGAGTTCACCGAGGGTCGGGAATTCACCCCTCCACTTT. This sequence encodes CAWSSPRVGNSPLHF.

The rearrangement joins TRBV5-6 to TRBJ2-5; 8 bases agree with TRBD2. Looked up from germline, CDR1 is SGHDT and CDR2 is YYEEEE. The ends lost 2 bases at V and 5 bases at J; junction bases unmatched: 11. The CDR3 has 16 residues. The CDR3 nucleotides are TGTGCCAGCAGCTTAGACGGGGGGGCGGTTACGGAGACCCAGTACTTC. Amino acids: CASSLDGGAVTETQYF.

This chain connects TRBV19 to TRBJ1-5, with 11 bases that match TRBD1. The CDR3 totals 16 residues. V was clipped by 6 bases and J by 5 bases; unmatched bases: 9. CDR1 is LNHDA, CDR2 SQIVND, per germline (reference sequence). The DNA of the CDR3 is TGTGCCAGTAGCCCATTGGACAGGGGGCGAGATCAGCCCCAGCATTTT. Amino acids: CASSPLDRGRDQPQHF.

The chain is built from TRBV2 and TRBJ1-6, with 8 bases lining up with TRBD1. This CDR3 is built from 14 residues. V shed 5 bases, J shed 13 bases, and the junction held 10 bases outside the gene matches. Per the germline V gene, CDR1 is SNHLY and CDR2 is FYNNEI. The DNA for the CDR3 is TGTGCCAGCAGTACCGGGACAGGTTTGTCCCCCCTCCACTTT. Protein: CASSTGTGLSPLHF.

V usage is TRBV5-1 and J usage is TRBJ2-7, with TRBD2 as a possible D gene (6 bases). V was clipped by 0 bases and J by 2 bases, with 12 bases between them. Germline values: CDR1 SGHRS, CDR2 YFSETQ. This CDR3 comprises 15 residues. Written as DNA, the CDR3 is TGCGCCAGCAGCTTGGCAGAGCGGGCCCCCTACGAGCAGTACTTC. Amino acids: CASSLAERAPYEQYF.

The CDR3 loop reads CASSYPETGPNEQYF. Written as DNA, the CDR3 is TGTGCCAGCAGTTACCCGGAGACAGGGCCCAACGAGCAGTACTTC. The rearrangement uses TRBV6-6 and TRBJ2-7; 7 nucleotides line up with TRBD1. The CDR3 loop spans 15 amino acids. CDR1 and CDR2 from the germline V gene are MNHNY and SVGAGI (reference sequence). Losses at the gene ends were 2 bases for V and 5 bases for J; bases not matched to a gene: 9.

The chain combines TRBV5-1 with TRBJ2-5; a weak D match, TRBD1 (6 bases). Germline CDR1 and CDR2: SGHRS and YFSETQ. The CDR3 totals 13 residues. V lost 4 bases, J lost 2 bases, and 9 bases lay in between. The CDR3 protein is CASSPGQQETQYF. CDR3 DNA: TGCGCCAGCAGCCCGGGACAACAAGAGACCCAGTACTTC.

The V and J genes are TRBV6-5 and TRBJ2-7, with D possibly matching TRBD1 (6 bases). Germline-derived CDR1 and CDR2 are MNHEY and SVGAGI. The CDR3 is made up of 15 amino acids. Trimming shortened V by 6 bases and J by 1 base, and 16 bases separated the two germline ends. CDR3 in DNA: TGTGCCAGCAGACCGGGACACTTGGGATCCTACGAGCAGTACTTC. Translation gives CASRPGHLGSYEQYF.

V usage is TRBV29-1 and J usage is TRBJ2-1; the D is unclear. There are 13 residues in the CDR3. From germline, CDR1 is SQVTM and CDR2 ANQGSEA. V was trimmed by 7 bases and J by 9 bases, leaving 19 bases between them. The CDR3 region is CSAEPSWAPEQFF. For the CDR3, the DNA is TGCAGCGCAGAACCTTCGTGGGCCCCTGAGCAGTTCTTC.

The chain has TRBV6-5 and TRBJ1-2; a weak D match, TRBD1 (6 bases). Trimming removed 6 bases from V and 1 base from J, with 12 bases in between. The germline V gene has CDR1 MNHEY and CDR2 SVGAGI. This CDR3 contains 14 residues. The CDR3 bases are TGTGCCAGCAGCCGGACAGACCGTAACTATGGCTACACCTTC. Encoded protein: CASSRTDRNYGYTF.

The chain employs TRBV5-8 and TRBJ2-3; D is possibly TRBD1 (5 bases). Trimming pared 3 bases from V and 2 bases from J, leaving 10 bases between. CDR1 SGHTS and CDR2 YDEGEE come from the germline V gene. This CDR3 contains 14 residues. The CDR3 loop is CASSSDSSTDTQYF. The CDR3 DNA reads as TGTGCCAGCAGCTCTGACAGTTCCACAGATACGCAGTATTTT.

This chain uses TRBV5-1 with TRBJ2-7; 7 bases map to TRBD1. J was trimmed by 6 bases and V by 0 bases; bases with no gene match: 6. The CDR3 extends over 14 amino acids. Per the germline V gene, CDR1 is SGHRS and CDR2 is YFSETQ. CDR3 DNA sequence: TGCGCCAGCAGCTTGGCCGGACAGGTTCCCGAGCAGTACTTC. The encoded protein is CASSLAGQVPEQYF.

The gene calls are TRBV2 and TRBJ1-5; TRBD1 agrees at 7 bases. Germline CDR1 reads SNHLY; CDR2 reads FYNNEI. This CDR3 has 16 amino acids. J lost 5 bases, V lost 6 bases, and 13 bases had no gene match. The CDR3 spells CASSAPRTGPYQPQHF. The DNA of the CDR3 is TGTGCCAGCAGCGCACCCCGGACAGGCCCCTATCAGCCCCAGCATTTT.

V is TRBV5-1 and J is TRBJ1-1; D is possibly TRBD1 (5 bases). The germline gives CDR1 SGHRS, CDR2 YFSETQ. The CDR3 has 18 residues. V was pared by 1 base and J by 0 bases, with 19 bases between. The CDR3 reads CASSLIRASLTVNTEAFF. The CDR3 region has the DNA TGCGCCAGCAGCTTGATCAGGGCGAGCTTAACCGTGAACACTGAAGCTTTCTTT.

The J gene is TRBJ1-5, the V gene TRBV6-1; no reliable D call. The CDR3 is 12 residues long. V was clipped by 5 bases and J by 2 bases, with 4 bases between them. The germline CDR1 and CDR2 sequences are MNHNS and SASEGT. The CDR3 DNA sequence: TGTGCCAGCAGTCGGGGCAATCAGCCCCAGCATTTT. This gives the protein CASSRGNQPQHF.

J is TRBJ1-1 and V is TRBV5-1, with TRBD1 as a possible D gene (6 bases). Deletions cut 4 bases from V and 2 bases from J, with 15 bases between. The CDR3 has 15 amino acids. Germline V gene data show CDR1 as SGHRS and CDR2 as YFSETQ. CDR3 region: CASSPPSGGNTEAFF. For the CDR3, the DNA is TGCGCCAGCAGCCCTCCGTCGGGGGGCAACACTGAAGCTTTCTTT.

The V and J genes are TRBV27 and TRBJ1-5, with a weak D call TRBD1 (5 bases). The V end lost 0 bases, the J end lost 6 bases, and 12 bases lay between the germline ends. The germline V gene has CDR1 MNHEY and CDR2 SMNVEV (reference sequence). The CDR3 has 15 amino acids. The CDR3 loop reads CASSLSGQGGQPQHF. As DNA, the CDR3 is TGTGCCAGCAGTTTATCAGGGCAGGGAGGTCAGCCCCAGCATTTT.

J is TRBJ2-2 and V is TRBV11-3, with D maybe TRBD1 (5 bases). Trimming took 5 bases from V and 8 from J, leaving 9 bases between them. The CDR3 extends over 12 amino acids. The germline V gene has CDR1 SGHNT and CDR2 YENEEA. CDR3 bases: TGTGCCAGCAGCCGACAGTTGGGGGAGCTGTTTTTT. This codes for CASSRQLGELFF.

The chain couples TRBV4-1 to TRBJ1-3; 8 bases agree with TRBD1. The CDR3 has 18 amino acids. Germline V gene lookup returns CDR1 MGHRA and CDR2 YSYEKL. V lost 2 bases and J lost 3; bases outside the gene matches: 12. CDR3 DNA: TGCGCCAGCAGCCAACTGGGAGCGCAGGGGGCCTTTGGAAACACCATATATTTT. Translating gives CASSQLGAQGAFGNTIYF.